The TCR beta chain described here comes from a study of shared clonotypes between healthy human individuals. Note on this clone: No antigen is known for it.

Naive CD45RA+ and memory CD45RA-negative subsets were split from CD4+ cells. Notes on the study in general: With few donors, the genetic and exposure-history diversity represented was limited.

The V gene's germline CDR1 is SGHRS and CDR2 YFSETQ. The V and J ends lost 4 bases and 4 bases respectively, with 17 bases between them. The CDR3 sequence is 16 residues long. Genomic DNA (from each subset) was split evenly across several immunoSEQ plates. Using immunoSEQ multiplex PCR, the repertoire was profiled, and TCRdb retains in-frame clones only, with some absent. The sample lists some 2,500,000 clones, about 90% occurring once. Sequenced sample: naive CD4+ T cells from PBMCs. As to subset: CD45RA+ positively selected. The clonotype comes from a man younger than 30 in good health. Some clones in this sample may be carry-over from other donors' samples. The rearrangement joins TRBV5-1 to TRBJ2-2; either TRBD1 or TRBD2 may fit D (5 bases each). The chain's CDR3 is CASSPIRGAGTGELFF. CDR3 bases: TGCGCCAGCAGCCCGATACGAGGGGCGGGCACCGGGGAGCTGTTTTTT.